The 23 T cell receptor beta chains presented below share a single source sample, sequenced in a study of shared clonotypes between healthy human individuals. TCRdb's table, derived via immunoSEQ multiplex PCR, lists solely in-frame clones and lacks some. The repertoire holds about 490,000 clones, around three quarters seen once, with more than 10% in the top ten. The sample was PBMCs. The receptors come from a middle-aged woman in good health. Some clones in this sample may be carry-over from other donors' samples.

The CDR3 DNA sequence: TGTGCCAGCTCACCGGCGGGGGGCCGATCAGACATTCAGTACTTC. This gives the protein CASSPAGGRSDIQYF. This chain connects TRBV18 to TRBJ2-4; TRBD2 agrees at 8 bases. CDR1 KGHSH and CDR2 LQKENI come from the germline V gene. V lost 3 bases to trimming and J lost 8 bases; unmatched junction nucleotides: 9. This CDR3 spans 15 amino acids.

The chain carries TRBV2 and TRBJ2-2, with D possibly TRBD1 on 6 matching bases. Trimming removed 5 bases from V and 0 bases from J, with 10 bases in between. Germline V gene data show CDR1 as SNHLY and CDR2 as FYNNEI. The CDR3 sequence is 15 residues long. Here the CDR3 DNA reads TGTGCCAGCAGTAAGAACAGGGCGAACACCGGGGAGCTGTTTTTT. Translating gives CASSKNRANTGELFF. Complete variable domain (other parts from reference TRBV2 and TRBJ2-2): EPEVTQTPSHQVTQMGQEVILRCVPISNHLYFYWYRQILGQKVEFLVSFYNNEISEKSEIFDDQFSVERPDGSNFTLKIRSTKLEDSAMYFCASSKNRANTGELFFGEGSRLTVL.

V usage is TRBV7-3 and J usage is TRBJ2-1; D is perhaps TRBD1 or TRBD2 (5 bases each). Germline V gene sequence: CDR1 SGHTA, CDR2 FQGTGA. The CDR3 has 13 residues. V was trimmed by 3 bases and J by 6 bases, leaving 9 bases between them. Written as DNA, the CDR3 is TGTGCCAGCAGCTTTGGGGACCGCAATGAGCAGTTCTTC. It is translated as CASSFGDRNEQFF.

In its sample, this clone was seen a few times. The CDR3 sequence is CASSDSGHRGAFF. The CDR3 DNA sequence: TGTGCCAGCAGTGACTCTGGACACCGGGGAGCTTTCTTT. This chain joins TRBV2 and TRBJ1-1, with D possibly matching TRBD1 (5 bases). The germline V gene has CDR1 SNHLY and CDR2 FYNNEI. The CDR3 consists of 13 residues. Trimming took 3 bases from V and 10 from J, leaving 15 bases between them.

This CDR3 is CALGQAPGNTIYF. Here the CDR3 DNA reads TGTGCCCTAGGGCAGGCCCCTGGAAACACCATATATTTT. The rearrangement uses TRBV27 and TRBJ1-3; D remains unclear. V shed 11 bases and J shed 2 bases, with 13 bases lying between them. Germline CDR1 MNHEY, CDR2 SMNVEV (reference sequence). The CDR3 totals 13 residues.

The genes are TRBV5-1 and TRBJ2-3; D is possibly TRBD1 or TRBD2 (5 bases each). Looked up from germline, CDR1 is SGHRS and CDR2 is YFSETQ. Trimming cost V 4 bases and J 3 bases, with 18 bases left between them. The CDR3 is made up of 16 amino acids. CDR3 nucleotides: TGCGCCAGCAGCCCCCGGGACCGCCAGGGAACAGATACGCAGTATTTT. It translates to CASSPRDRQGTDTQYF. Together with reference TRBV5-1 and TRBJ2-3, the CDR3 gives the full variable domain: KAGVTQTPRYLIKTRGQQVTLSCSPISGHRSVSWYQQTPGQGLQFLFEYFSETQRNKGNFPGRFSGRQFSNSRSEMNVSTLELGDSALYLCASSPRDRQGTDTQYFGPGTRLTVL.

The chain uses TRBV9 and TRBJ2-7; 8 positions agree with TRBD1. The germline V gene has CDR1 SGDLS and CDR2 YYNGEE. The CDR3 length is 15 residues. With 0 bases clipped from V and 2 bases from J, the junction kept 4 bases outside the gene matches. The CDR3 DNA reads as TGTGCCAGCAGCGTAGAAGGCAGGGGGCCCTACGAGCAGTACTTC. Translation gives CASSVEGRGPYEQYF.

The genes are TRBV5-4 and TRBJ2-1; the match to TRBD2 covers 8 bases. With 0 bases clipped from V and 9 bases from J, the junction kept 8 bases outside the gene matches. The CDR3 totals 15 residues. Germline CDR1 is SGHNT and CDR2 is YYREEE (reference sequence). The CDR3 loop is CASSLGRTSPGEQFF. The CDR3 DNA is TGTGCCAGCAGCTTGGGGCGGACTAGCCCTGGTGAGCAGTTCTTC.

This rearrangement joins TRBV5-4 to TRBJ2-5; possibly TRBD2 for D (6 bases). V lost 0 bases to trimming and J lost 1 base, with 13 bases between them. CDR1 SGHNT and CDR2 YYREEE come from the germline V gene (reference sequence). The CDR3 runs 16 residues. CDR3 amino acids: CASSLALAGSQETQYF. The CDR3, as DNA: TGTGCCAGCAGCTTGGCCTTGGCGGGGAGCCAAGAGACCCAGTACTTC.

The chain is built from TRBV5-1 and TRBJ1-4, with 8 bases aligning to TRBD1. Germline V gives CDR1 SGHRS, CDR2 YFSETQ. The CDR3 spans 15 residues. The V and J ends lost 4 bases and 4 bases, in that order; junction bases with no gene match: 6. This chain's CDR3 is CASSDGTGDNEKLFF. CDR3 DNA: TGCGCCAGCAGCGATGGGACAGGAGATAATGAAAAACTGTTTTTT.

The CDR3: CASSLFAGLYNEQFF. DNA of the CDR3: TGTGCCAGCAGTTTATTCGCAGGACTTTACAATGAGCAGTTCTTC. V gene TRBV28 combines with J gene TRBJ2-1, with a weak D call TRBD2 (5 bases). CDR3 length: 15 residues. Germline CDR1 MDHEN, CDR2 SYDVKM. The germline V and J ends were trimmed by 1 base and 4 bases, with 11 bases remaining between them. The full variable domain, in which reference TRBV28 and TRBJ2-1 provide the parts outside the CDR3, is DVKVTQSSRYLVKRTGEKVFLECVQDMDHENMFWYRQDPGLGLRLIYFSYDVKMKEKGDIPEGYSVSREKKERFSLILESASTNQTSMYLCASSLFAGLYNEQFFGPGTRLTVL.

V usage is TRBV6-6 and J usage is TRBJ2-7; TRBD1 matches at 9 bases. Germline V gene data show CDR1 as MNHNY and CDR2 as SVGAGI (reference sequence). CDR3 length equals 15 residues. Losses at the gene ends were 6 bases for V and 1 base for J; bases not matched to a gene: 7. CDR3 coding DNA: TGTGCCAGCAGGAACAGGGGGCGCGGTTCCTACGAGCAGTACTTC. Amino acids: CASRNRGRGSYEQYF.

The chain employs TRBV11-1 and TRBJ2-5, with D unresolved. Trimming removed 5 bases from V and 2 bases from J, with 9 bases in between. In germline, CDR1 is SGHAT, CDR2 FQDESV (reference sequence). The CDR3 totals 13 residues. The CDR3 protein is CASSRISQETQYF. The CDR3 region has the DNA TGTGCCAGCAGCCGTATCTCGCAAGAGACCCAGTACTTC.

The V and J genes are TRBV30 and TRBJ2-2; the D is unclear. V shed 3 bases and J shed 9 bases, with 8 bases lying between them. The CDR3 runs to 11 residues. Germline loops: CDR1 GTSNPN, CDR2 SVGIG (reference sequence). The CDR3 nucleotides read TGTGCCTGGAGACTGGGGAGGGAGCTGTTTTTT. Its protein is CAWRLGRELFF.

The chain couples TRBV7-3 to TRBJ2-1; the match to TRBD2 covers 7 bases. Germline assignment: CDR1 SGHTA and CDR2 FQGTGA. CDR3 length equals 15 residues. With 5 bases clipped from V and 7 bases from J, the junction kept 11 bases outside the gene matches. This CDR3 is CASSLGRSGKNEQFF. In DNA, the CDR3 is TGTGCCAGCAGCCTCGGGAGGTCAGGGAAAAATGAGCAGTTCTTC.

This clone occurred once. The chain is built from TRBV10-3 and TRBJ2-7; the D is unclear. The V end was cut by 3 bases, the J end by 2 bases, with 5 bases between. This CDR3 is 12 amino acids long. CDR1 is ENHRY, CDR2 SYGVKD, per germline. The chain's CDR3 is CAISDFAYEQYF. The CDR3 DNA sequence: TGTGCCATCAGTGACTTTGCCTACGAGCAGTACTTC.

V usage is TRBV6-5 and J usage is TRBJ2-1; D may be TRBD2 (5 bases). V lost 6 bases to trimming and J lost 4 bases, with 13 bases between them. The CDR3 loop spans 14 amino acids. CDR1 is MNHEY and CDR2 is SVGAGI in the germline V gene. CDR3: CASSTSSEYNEQFF. CDR3 sequence (DNA): TGTGCCAGCAGCACCAGTAGCGAATACAATGAGCAGTTCTTC.

The J gene is TRBJ2-7, the V gene TRBV10-3; D is unresolved. CDR3 length: 14 residues. Germline V gene sequence: CDR1 ENHRY, CDR2 SYGVKD. V lost 3 bases and J lost 6, with 15 bases in between. As DNA, the CDR3 is TGTGCCATCAGTGATGACCCTTCGGAGAGCGAGCAGTACTTC. Its protein product is CAISDDPSESEQYF.

The V call is TRBV30, the J call TRBJ2-4, with D unclear. The V and J ends lost 6 bases and 1 base respectively, with 13 bases between them. Germline V gives CDR1 GTSNPN, CDR2 SVGIG (reference sequence). CDR3 length equals 14 residues. CDR3 sequence reads: CACSAVSAKNIQYF. The CDR3 nucleotides are TGTGCCTGTTCGGCAGTTTCGGCCAAAAACATTCAGTACTTC.

This clone has at least ten counts. This chain uses TRBV27 with TRBJ2-7; 15 bases are a match to TRBD2. The CDR3 has 17 residues. Germline CDR1 is MNHEY and CDR2 is SMNVEV (reference sequence). V lost 5 bases and J lost 0; bases outside the gene matches: 5. The CDR3 DNA reads as TGTGCCAGCAGTGGGTGGACTAGCGGGAGGGACTCCTACGAGCAGTACTTC. This gives the protein CASSGWTSGRDSYEQYF.

The rearrangement links TRBV7-3 to TRBJ1-1; TRBD1 matches 8 bases. Germline V gene data show CDR1 as SGHTA and CDR2 as FQGTGA. Germline trimming cut 4 bases from V and 2 bases from J; bases unmatched to any gene: 6. The CDR3 has 15 amino acids. The CDR3 DNA reads TGTGCCAGCAGCTCCCTCGGACAGGGAAACACTGAAGCTTTCTTT. It encodes CASSSLGQGNTEAFF.

This clone was detected a few times. CDR3: CASSDGRVTPIYTF. DNA of the CDR3: TGTGCCAGCAGTGATGGCAGGGTCACTCCCATTTACACCTTC. V and J are TRBV25-1 and TRBJ1-2; possible D gene TRBD1, 5 bases. V was clipped by 3 bases and J by 11 bases, with 19 bases between them. CDR1 MGHDK and CDR2 SYGVNS come from the germline V gene. The CDR3 totals 14 residues.

This rearrangement joins TRBV6-1 to TRBJ2-7, with a tentative D call TRBD2 (6 bases). V was pared by 1 base and J by 5 bases, with 12 bases between. CDR1 is MNHNS, CDR2 SASEGT, per germline. This CDR3 is built from 14 residues. The CDR3 protein is CASSEGGERHEQYF. DNA for the CDR3: TGTGCCAGCAGTGAAGGGGGGGAGCGCCACGAGCAGTACTTC.